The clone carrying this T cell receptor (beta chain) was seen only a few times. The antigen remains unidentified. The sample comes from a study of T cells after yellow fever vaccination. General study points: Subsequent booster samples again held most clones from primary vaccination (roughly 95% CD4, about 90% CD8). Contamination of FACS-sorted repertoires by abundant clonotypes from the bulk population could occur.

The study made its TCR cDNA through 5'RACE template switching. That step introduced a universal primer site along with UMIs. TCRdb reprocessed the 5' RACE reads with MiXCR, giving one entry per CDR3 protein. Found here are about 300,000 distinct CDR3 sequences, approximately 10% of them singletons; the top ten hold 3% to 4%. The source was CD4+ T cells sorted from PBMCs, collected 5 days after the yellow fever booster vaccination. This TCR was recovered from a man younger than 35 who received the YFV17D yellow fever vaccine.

The CDR3 reads CASSQGRTPNYGYTF. CDR3 DNA: TGCGCCAGCAGCCAAGGTCGGACCCCTAACTATGGCTACACCTTC. The chain couples TRBV4-1 to TRBJ1-2; D is ambiguous. V dropped 1 base and J dropped 0 bases, with 9 bases sitting between them. Germline V gives CDR1 MGHRA, CDR2 YSYEKL. The CDR3 loop spans 15 amino acids.